This TCR beta chain was profiled in a study of OX40 agonist ivuxolimab in advanced cancers. Study as a whole: Treatment received earlier with anti-PD-1, anti-PD-L1 or anti-CTLA-4 agents was allowed, and more than 35% had some. Study-wide results and limits: On average, CD8+ T cells showed a greater number of expanded clones than CD4+.

Only in-frame clones appear in the TCRdb table, and some are missing; sequencing was by immunoSEQ multiplex PCR. The repertoire holds about 81,000 clones, roughly 80% seen once, with around 6.6% in the top ten. Germline V lookup: CDR1 MNHEY, CDR2 SMNVEV (reference sequence). Trimming shortened V by 6 bases and J by 8 bases, and 19 bases separated the two germline ends. The CDR3 is 14 amino acids. A remark on this clone: Its cognate antigen is unknown.

People who had autoimmune disease history or systemic immunosuppression were excluded. Blood draws occurred at baseline, cycle 4 day 1, and cycle 7 day 1. The specimen was CD4+ or CD8+ T cells sorted from blood, collected in a trial of the OX40 agonist ivuxolimab. This clonotype was sampled from an adult with an advanced solid tumor such as melanoma, head and neck, liver or kidney cancer. The rearrangement uses TRBV27 and TRBJ1-2; possible D gene TRBD1, 5 bases. CDR3 bases: TGTGCCAGCAGCGAAAGCGGCAGGTCAGGGGGCTACACCTTC. Translation: CASSESGRSGGYTF.